A single sample gave rise to the 23 T cell receptor beta chains below, sequenced in a study of cytomegalovirus exposure and HLA in healthy donors (dated by TCRdb to about 2017). Receptor libraries were prepared by the immunoSEQ multiplex PCR assay. For the multiplex PCR, a mixture combining 60 forward primers for TCR Vbeta segments and 13 reverse primers for TCR Jbeta segments was used. TCRdb provides this immuneACCESS table in a form limited to in-frame rearrangements. Some clones are lacking; in checked studies, under half of them reflect an unresolved V gene, and why the rest are absent is not known. Across this sample there are over 200,000 clones, with 82% seen only once. 0.58% of the sample goes to the ten largest clones. Source material: PBMCs. The origin of the receptors is a woman aged 40 to 50 in good health and CMV-seronegative.

The chain couples TRBV9 to TRBJ2-1; D is undetermined. V was cut by 0 bases and J by 3 bases, with 10 bases left in between. From germline, CDR1 is SGDLS and CDR2 YYNGEE. The CDR3 totals 15 residues. CDR3: CASSVGVLGYNEQFF. In DNA form, the CDR3 reads TGTGCCAGCAGCGTAGGGGTGCTAGGCTACAATGAGCAGTTCTTC.

V usage is TRBV30 and J usage is TRBJ2-5, with D possibly being TRBD1 (6 bases). The end of the DNA is better explained by TRBJ2-7, so the J call may be wrong. Looked up from germline, CDR1 is GTSNPN and CDR2 is SVGIG (reference sequence). There are 14 residues in the CDR3. The CDR3 DNA sequence: TGTGCCTGGAGAGAAACAGGGTACTTCTACGAGCAGTACTTC. Protein: CAWRETGYFYEQYF.

The gene calls are TRBV30 and TRBJ2-5, with D possibly matching TRBD2 (6 bases). Germline CDR1 GTSNPN, CDR2 SVGIG (reference sequence). The V end lost 0 bases, the J end lost 5 bases, and 10 bases lay between the germline ends. The CDR3 is 13 amino acids. CDR3 amino acids: CAWSVSGVETQYF. CDR3 coding DNA: TGTGCCTGGAGTGTTTCGGGGGTTGAGACCCAGTACTTC.

CDR3: CASSNTGGRDEQYF. The CDR3 DNA sequence: TGTGCCAGCAGCAATACAGGGGGCCGGGACGAGCAGTACTTC. The rearrangement links TRBV7-8 to TRBJ2-7, with TRBD1 identical over 9 bases. Trimming took 5 bases from V and 5 from J; bases not matched to a gene: 7. The germline V gene encodes CDR1 SGHVS and CDR2 FQNEAQ. This CDR3 is built from 14 residues. Full variable domain (missing parts from reference TRBV7-8 and TRBJ2-7): GAGVSQSPRYKVAKRGQDVALRCDPISGHVSLFWYQQALGQGPEFLTYFQNEAQLDKSGLPSDRFFAERPEGSVSTLKIQRTQQEDSAVYLCASSNTGGRDEQYFGPGTRLTVT.

The chain is built from TRBV19 and TRBJ1-5, with D possibly being TRBD1 (5 bases). V was trimmed by 3 bases and J by 0 bases, leaving 12 bases between them. The CDR3 has 16 amino acids. The germline V gene encodes CDR1 LNHDA and CDR2 SQIVND (reference sequence). DNA for the CDR3: TGTGCCAGTAGTATTCGGGGGGTAGGTAGCAATCAGCCCCAGCATTTT. Protein: CASSIRGVGSNQPQHF.

A note on this clone: Because it lacks the conserved phenylalanine or tryptophan at the end, this CDR3 is likely a read error. The chain carries TRBV18 and TRBJ1-2, with TRBD1 matching over 9 bases. Germline loops: CDR1 KGHSH, CDR2 LQKENI. The V and J ends lost 2 bases and 5 bases, in that order; junction bases with no gene match: 3. The CDR3 has 14 amino acids. The CDR3 loop reads CASSPGDRAYGYTL. The CDR3 coding sequence is TGTGCCAGCTCACCAGGGGACAGGGCTTATGGCTACACCCTC.

In regard to this clone: One junction end does not reproduce the germline sequence, and a read error may be involved. The V gene is TRBV7-7, the J gene TRBJ1-2, with D maybe TRBD1 (5 bases). This CDR3 comprises 13 residues. Germline values: CDR1 SSHAT, CDR2 FNYEAQ (reference sequence). The CDR3 DNA reads TGTGCTAGCAGCTTAGCGCTGGGGGGTTCGGTAACCTTC. Amino acids: CASSLALGGSVTF. Variable domain in full (rest from reference TRBV7-7 and TRBJ1-2): GAGVSQSPRYKVTKRGQDVTLRCDPISSHATLYWYQQALGQGPEFLTYFNYEAQPDKSGLPSDRFSAERPEGSISTLTIQRTEQRDSAMYRCASSLALGGSVTFGSGTRLTVV.

The rearrangement uses TRBV4-1 and TRBJ1-4, with unresolved D. The CDR3 length is 14 residues. The germline V gene has CDR1 MGHRA and CDR2 YSYEKL. V lost 5 bases, J lost 6 bases, and 13 bases lay in between. CDR3 protein: CASSSMREDEKLFF. DNA of the CDR3: TGCGCCAGCAGCTCTATGAGGGAGGATGAAAAACTGTTTTTT.

The V call is TRBV6-5, the J call TRBJ1-3; 8 nucleotides line up with TRBD1. Germline V gene data show CDR1 as MNHEY and CDR2 as SVGAGI. With 8 bases clipped from V and 7 bases from J, the junction kept 13 bases outside the gene matches. The CDR3 sequence is 15 residues long. The CDR3 DNA is TGTGCCAGCTACGGACAGGGACAGGTTGGGAACACCATATATTTT. It yields the protein CASYGQGQVGNTIYF.

This rearrangement joins TRBV7-9 to TRBJ2-1, with 7 nucleotides matching TRBD2. Trimming removed 4 bases from V and 6 bases from J; junction bases left unmatched: 15. Germline V CDR1 and CDR2: SEHNR, FQNEAQ (reference sequence). The CDR3 is made up of 17 amino acids. CDR3 protein: CASSSPGGGVASNEQFF. CDR3 bases: TGTGCCAGCAGCTCCCCGGGGGGTGGGGTAGCGAGCAATGAGCAGTTCTTC.

This rearrangement joins TRBV7-6 to TRBJ2-7, with 8 bases fitting TRBD2. Germline CDR1 is SGHVS and CDR2 is FNYEAQ. Germline trimming cut 2 bases from V and 0 bases from J; bases unmatched to any gene: 3. The CDR3 contains 15 residues. The CDR3 region is CASSLMSGGSYEQYF. CDR3 bases: TGTGCCAGCAGCTTAATGAGCGGGGGCTCCTACGAGCAGTACTTC.

This clone showed up just a few times. Germline is not matched at one junction end, which may reflect a read error. The rearrangement links TRBV7-7 to TRBJ1-4; D not certain. Germline values: CDR1 SSHAT, CDR2 FNYEAQ (reference sequence). The CDR3 consists of 15 residues. The CDR3 DNA sequence: TGTGCTAGCAGCTTAGTGGCGGGGAGAGGAGAAAAACTGTTTTTT. It codes for CASSLVAGRGEKLFF.

The chain has TRBV18 and TRBJ1-2, with 7 positions matching TRBD1. This CDR3 contains 13 residues. The V segment lost 0 bases and the J segment 8 bases; nucleotides outside the gene matches: 3. Germline CDR1 and CDR2: KGHSH and LQKENI. As DNA, the CDR3 is TGTGCCAGCTCACCACCGGAAGGGGGCGGCTACACCTTC. Translating gives CASSPPEGGGYTF.

J is TRBJ1-2 and V is TRBV9; 7 positions match TRBD1. Germline CDR1 SGDLS, CDR2 YYNGEE. Germline trimming cut 4 bases from V and 3 bases from J; bases unmatched to any gene: 9. The CDR3 has 15 amino acids. The CDR3 loop reads CASSSGQPNDYGYTF. The CDR3 nucleotides are TGTGCCAGCAGCTCGGGACAGCCTAATGACTATGGCTACACCTTC.

Here the CDR3 DNA reads TGTGCCAGTAGCGTCGACAGGGAGGCTCAGCCCCAGCATTTT. It specifies CASSVDREAQPQHF. The chain employs TRBV19 and TRBJ1-5, with TRBD1 identical over 7 bases. J lost 6 bases, V lost 6 bases, and 8 bases had no gene match. The CDR3 has 14 amino acids. Germline V gene lookup returns CDR1 LNHDA and CDR2 SQIVND (reference sequence). The full variable domain, in which reference TRBV19 and TRBJ1-5 provide the parts outside the CDR3, is DGGITQSPKYLFRKEGQNVTLSCEQNLNHDAMYWYRQDPGQGLRLIYYSQIVNDFQKGDIAEGYSVSREKKESFPLTVTSAQKNPTAFYLCASSVDREAQPQHFGDGTRLSIL.

This clone was detected a few times. The chain joins TRBV5-6 to TRBJ2-6, with TRBD1 matching 12 bases. The V and J ends lost 2 bases and 2 bases, in that order; junction bases with no gene match: 5. This CDR3 is 18 amino acids long. The germline gives CDR1 SGHDT, CDR2 YYEEEE. The CDR3 region has the DNA TGTGCCAGCAGCTTCGGGGACAGGGGGCTTGCTGGGGCCAACGTCCTGACTTTC. It codes for CASSFGDRGLAGANVLTF.

This clone was counted only a few times. This chain joins TRBV7-2 and TRBJ2-7, with no clear D. The germline V and J ends were trimmed by 4 bases and 2 bases, with 6 bases remaining between them. Germline values: CDR1 SGHTA, CDR2 FQGNSA. The CDR3 has 12 residues. The CDR3 region is CASSSPTYEQYF. CDR3 sequence (DNA): TGTGCCAGCAGCTCACCTACCTACGAGCAGTACTTC.

A remark on this clone: The identical CDR3 is also encoded by other nucleotide sequences in the sample. The V call is TRBV18, the J call TRBJ1-1; 10 bases map to TRBD1. J was trimmed by 1 base and V by 3 bases; bases with no gene match: 2. This CDR3 comprises 15 residues. Germline loops: CDR1 KGHSH, CDR2 LQKENI. The CDR3 here is CASSPRTGGNTEAFF. DNA for the CDR3: TGTGCCAGCTCACCTCGGACAGGGGGGAACACTGAAGCTTTCTTT.

The V call is TRBV4-1, the J call TRBJ1-1; D is unclear. Trimming cost V 5 bases and J 6 bases, with 19 bases left between them. The germline V gene encodes CDR1 MGHRA and CDR2 YSYEKL. The CDR3 runs to 15 residues. CDR3 in DNA: TGCGCCAGCAGCTTCCCCACGGAGGGTAGGTCTGAAGCTTTCTTT. The encoded protein is CASSFPTEGRSEAFF.

J is TRBJ2-1 and V is TRBV5-1; D is unclear. CDR1 and CDR2 from the germline V gene are SGHRS and YFSETQ. The V end was cut by 3 bases, the J end by 2 bases, with 6 bases between. This CDR3 has 13 residues. The CDR3 loop is CASSSQPYNEQFF. CDR3 in DNA: TGCGCCAGCAGCTCACAACCCTACAATGAGCAGTTCTTC. The full variable domain, in which reference TRBV5-1 and TRBJ2-1 provide the parts outside the CDR3, is KAGVTQTPRYLIKTRGQQVTLSCSPISGHRSVSWYQQTPGQGLQFLFEYFSETQRNKGNFPGRFSGRQFSNSRSEMNVSTLELGDSALYLCASSSQPYNEQFFGPGTRLTVL.

This chain uses TRBV6-1 with TRBJ1-2, with 9 bases matching TRBD1. Per the germline V gene, CDR1 is MNHNS and CDR2 is SASEGT. This CDR3 contains 15 residues. The V gene end was trimmed by 4 bases and the J gene end by 8 bases; junction bases not matched to a gene: 11. The CDR3 bases are TGTGCCAGCAGTGGACACAGGGGGCGCGTGGAGGGCTACACCTTC. Its protein is CASSGHRGRVEGYTF.

V usage is TRBV21-1 and J usage is TRBJ2-7; no check of the table's D call, TRBD2, against the DNA was made. TRBV21-1 is designated a pseudogene. The CDR3 spans 14 residues. CDR3 sequence: CASSKGRGLYEQYF. The CDR3 region has the DNA TGTGCCAGCAGCAAAGGGAGAGGACTCTACGAGCAGTACTTC.

This clone came up once. DNA of the CDR3: TGTGCCAGCAGTTTGACCGGGACAGGGGGCATTCAGCCCCAGCATTTT. This encodes CASSLTGTGGIQPQHF. The chain employs TRBV28 and TRBJ1-5, with TRBD1 matching 12 bases. Germline V lookup: CDR1 MDHEN, CDR2 SYDVKM. The J segment lost 6 bases and the V segment lost 3 bases, leaving 6 bases of the junction unmatched. This CDR3 contains 16 residues.